Reported below is one TCR beta chain. As yet, its antigen is unknown. Germline V gene lookup returns CDR1 KGHSH and CDR2 LQKENI. The CDR3 spans 16 residues. V was pared by 2 bases and J by 8 bases, with 12 bases of the junction left unmatched. Quantitative 5'-RACE with molecular barcodes produced the TCR beta libraries. MiXCR, run by TCRdb on the 5' RACE reads, gives a single entry per CDR3 protein. Of fewer than 500,000 distinct CDR3 sequences detected, approximately 20% appear once; the ten largest clones hold around 16%. The data were taken from a study of CD8 T cells in ankylosing spondylitis. Broader study findings: Disease-linked clones, CD8+, were relatively rare in peripheral blood. There was a TCR beta motif, made of several highly homologous variants, that appeared characteristic of ankylosing spondylitis blood. Clones linked to disease were reported to show significant enrichment in matched ankylosing spondylitis synovial fluid.

This TCR came from a male donor with ankylosing spondylitis. The J gene is TRBJ1-5, the V gene TRBV18; 7 bases fit TRBD1. The sample consisted of blood, either unsorted or a sorted T cell fraction (not recorded which). CDR3 bases: TGTGCCAGCTCACCAGCCCCGACAGGGATCGGTGAGCCCCAGCATTTT. Protein: CASSPAPTGIGEPQHF.